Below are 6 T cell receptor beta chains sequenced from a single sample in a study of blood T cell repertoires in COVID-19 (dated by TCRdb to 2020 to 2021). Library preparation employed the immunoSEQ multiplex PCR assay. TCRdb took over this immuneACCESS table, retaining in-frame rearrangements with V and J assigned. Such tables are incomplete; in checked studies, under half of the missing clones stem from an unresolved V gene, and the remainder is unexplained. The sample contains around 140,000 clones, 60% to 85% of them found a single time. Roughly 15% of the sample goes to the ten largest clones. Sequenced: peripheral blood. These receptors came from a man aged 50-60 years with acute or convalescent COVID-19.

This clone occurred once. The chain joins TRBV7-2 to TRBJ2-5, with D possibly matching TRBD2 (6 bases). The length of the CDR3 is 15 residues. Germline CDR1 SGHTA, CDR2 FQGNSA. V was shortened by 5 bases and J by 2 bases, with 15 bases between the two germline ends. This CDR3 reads CASSITATRQETQYF. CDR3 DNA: TGTGCCAGCAGCATAACAGCGACTAGGCAAGAGACCCAGTACTTC.

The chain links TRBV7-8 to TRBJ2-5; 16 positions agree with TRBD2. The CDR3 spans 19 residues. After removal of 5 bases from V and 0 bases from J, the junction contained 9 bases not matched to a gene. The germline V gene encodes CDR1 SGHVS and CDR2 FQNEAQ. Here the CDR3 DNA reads TGTGCCAGCAGCGTCGGGACTAGCGGGGGGGTCACCTACCAAGAGACCCAGTACTTC. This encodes CASSVGTSGGVTYQETQYF.

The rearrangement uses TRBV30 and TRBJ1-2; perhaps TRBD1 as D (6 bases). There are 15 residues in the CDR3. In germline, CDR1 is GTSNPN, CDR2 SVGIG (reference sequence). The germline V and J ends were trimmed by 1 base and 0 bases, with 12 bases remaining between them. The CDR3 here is CAWSATNRANYGYTF. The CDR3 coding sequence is TGTGCCTGGAGTGCAACTAACAGGGCTAACTATGGCTACACCTTC. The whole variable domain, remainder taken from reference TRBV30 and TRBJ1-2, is SQTIHQWPATLVQPVGSPLSLECTVEGTSNPNLYWYRQAAGRGLQLLFYSVGIGQISSEVPQNLSASRPQDRQFILSSKKLLLSDSGFYLCAWSATNRANYGYTFGSGTRLTVV.

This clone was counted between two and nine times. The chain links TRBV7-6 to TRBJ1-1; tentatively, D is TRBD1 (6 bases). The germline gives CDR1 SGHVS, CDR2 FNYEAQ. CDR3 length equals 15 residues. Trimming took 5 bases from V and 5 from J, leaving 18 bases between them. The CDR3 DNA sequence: TGTGCCAGCAGCCCATCGGTCAGGGGAGATACTGAAGCTTTCTTT. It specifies CASSPSVRGDTEAFF.

CDR3 protein: CASSFSDSETYGYTF. The CDR3 DNA is TGTGCCAGTAGTTTTTCGGACAGCGAGACGTATGGCTACACCTTC. This chain joins TRBV19 and TRBJ1-2, with D maybe TRBD1 (6 bases). V shed 5 bases and J shed 5 bases, with 18 bases lying between them. The CDR3 contains 15 residues. The germline gives CDR1 LNHDA, CDR2 SQIVND (reference sequence).

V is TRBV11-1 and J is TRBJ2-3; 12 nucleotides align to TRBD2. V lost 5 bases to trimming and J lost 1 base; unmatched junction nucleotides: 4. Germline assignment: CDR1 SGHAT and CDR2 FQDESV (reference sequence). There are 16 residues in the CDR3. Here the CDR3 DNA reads TGTGCCAGCAGCGCCAGACTAGCGGGGGGCACAGATACGCAGTATTTT. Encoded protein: CASSARLAGGTDTQYF.